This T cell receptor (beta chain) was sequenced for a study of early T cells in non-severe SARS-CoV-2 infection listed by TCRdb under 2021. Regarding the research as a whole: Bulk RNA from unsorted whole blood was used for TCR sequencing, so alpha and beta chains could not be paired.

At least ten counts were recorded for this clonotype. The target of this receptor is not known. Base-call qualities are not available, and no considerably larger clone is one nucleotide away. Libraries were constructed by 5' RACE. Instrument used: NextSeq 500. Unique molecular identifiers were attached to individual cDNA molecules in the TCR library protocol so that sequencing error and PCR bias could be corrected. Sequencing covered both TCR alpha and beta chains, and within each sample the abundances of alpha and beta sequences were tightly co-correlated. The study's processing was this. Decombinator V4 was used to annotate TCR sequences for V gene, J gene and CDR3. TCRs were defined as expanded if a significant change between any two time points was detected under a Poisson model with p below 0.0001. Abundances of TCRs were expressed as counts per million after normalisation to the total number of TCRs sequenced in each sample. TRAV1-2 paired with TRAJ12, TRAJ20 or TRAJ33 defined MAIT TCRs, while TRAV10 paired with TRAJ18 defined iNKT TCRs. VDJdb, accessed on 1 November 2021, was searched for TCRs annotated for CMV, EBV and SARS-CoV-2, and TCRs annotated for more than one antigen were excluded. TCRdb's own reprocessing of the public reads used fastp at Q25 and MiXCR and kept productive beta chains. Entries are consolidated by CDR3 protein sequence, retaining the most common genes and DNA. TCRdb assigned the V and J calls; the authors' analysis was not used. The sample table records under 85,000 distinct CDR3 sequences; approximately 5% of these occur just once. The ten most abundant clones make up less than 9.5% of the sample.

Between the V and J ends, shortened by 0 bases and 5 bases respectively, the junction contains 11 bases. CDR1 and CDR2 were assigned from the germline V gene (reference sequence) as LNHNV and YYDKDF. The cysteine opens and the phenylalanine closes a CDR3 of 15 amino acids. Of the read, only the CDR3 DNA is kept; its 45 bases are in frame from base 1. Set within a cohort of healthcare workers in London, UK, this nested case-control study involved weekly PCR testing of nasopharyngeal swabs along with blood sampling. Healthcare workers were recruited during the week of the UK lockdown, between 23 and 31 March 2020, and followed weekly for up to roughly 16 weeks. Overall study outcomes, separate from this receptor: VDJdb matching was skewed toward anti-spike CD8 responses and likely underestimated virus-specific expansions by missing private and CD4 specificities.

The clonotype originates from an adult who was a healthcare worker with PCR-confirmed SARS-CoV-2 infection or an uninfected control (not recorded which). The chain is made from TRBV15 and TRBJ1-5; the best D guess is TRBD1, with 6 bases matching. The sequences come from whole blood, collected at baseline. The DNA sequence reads TGTGCCACCAGCAGAGACGCGACAGGATATCAGCCCCAGCATTTT. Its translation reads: CATSRDATGYQPQHF.